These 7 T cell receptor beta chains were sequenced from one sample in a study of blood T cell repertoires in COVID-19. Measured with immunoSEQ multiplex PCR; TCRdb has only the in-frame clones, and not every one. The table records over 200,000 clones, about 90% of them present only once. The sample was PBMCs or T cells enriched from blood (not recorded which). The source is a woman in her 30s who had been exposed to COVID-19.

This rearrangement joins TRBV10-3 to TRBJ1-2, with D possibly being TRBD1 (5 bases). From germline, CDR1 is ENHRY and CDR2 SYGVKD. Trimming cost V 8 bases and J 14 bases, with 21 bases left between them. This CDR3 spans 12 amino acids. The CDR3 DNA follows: TGTGCCATCGCCCCGACCCTAGGGGAAGAGACCTTC. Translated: CAIAPTLGEETF.

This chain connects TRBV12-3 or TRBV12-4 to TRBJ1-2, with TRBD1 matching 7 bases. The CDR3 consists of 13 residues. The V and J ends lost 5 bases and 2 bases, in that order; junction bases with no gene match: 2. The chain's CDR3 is CASSAGQNYGYTF. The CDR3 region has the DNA TGTGCCAGCAGTGCGGGACAGAACTATGGCTACACCTTC.

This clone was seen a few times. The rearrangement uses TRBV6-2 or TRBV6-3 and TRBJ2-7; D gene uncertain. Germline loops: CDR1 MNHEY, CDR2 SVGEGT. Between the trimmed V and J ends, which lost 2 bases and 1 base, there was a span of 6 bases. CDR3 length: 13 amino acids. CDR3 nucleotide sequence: TGTGCCAGCAGTTACAGTAGTTCCTACGAGCAGTACTTC. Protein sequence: CASSYSSSYEQYF.

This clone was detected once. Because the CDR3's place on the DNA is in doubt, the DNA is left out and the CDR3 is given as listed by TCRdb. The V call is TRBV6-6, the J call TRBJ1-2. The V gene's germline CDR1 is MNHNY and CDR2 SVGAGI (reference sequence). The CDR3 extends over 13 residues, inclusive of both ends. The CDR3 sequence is CASSSSTEPGYTF.

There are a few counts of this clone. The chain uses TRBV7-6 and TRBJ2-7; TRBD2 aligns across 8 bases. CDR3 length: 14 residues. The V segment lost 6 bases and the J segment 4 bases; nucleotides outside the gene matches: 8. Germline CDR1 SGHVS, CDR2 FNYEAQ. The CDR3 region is CASSRSGSTYEQYF. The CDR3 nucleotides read TGTGCCAGCAGTCGGAGCGGGAGTACTTACGAGCAGTACTTC. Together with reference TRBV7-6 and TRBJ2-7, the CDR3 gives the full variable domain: GAGVSQSPRYKVTKRGQDVALRCDPISGHVSLYWYRQALGQGPEFLTYFNYEAQQDKSGLPNDRFSAERPEGSISTLTIQRTEQRDSAMYRCASSRSGSTYEQYFGPGTRLTVT.

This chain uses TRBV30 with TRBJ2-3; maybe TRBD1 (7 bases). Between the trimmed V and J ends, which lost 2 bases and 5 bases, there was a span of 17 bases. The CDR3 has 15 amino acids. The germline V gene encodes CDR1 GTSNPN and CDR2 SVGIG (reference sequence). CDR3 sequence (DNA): TGTGCCTGGAGTAAGGGGGGCTCAGGGGGAGATACGCAGTATTTT. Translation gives CAWSKGGSGGDTQYF.

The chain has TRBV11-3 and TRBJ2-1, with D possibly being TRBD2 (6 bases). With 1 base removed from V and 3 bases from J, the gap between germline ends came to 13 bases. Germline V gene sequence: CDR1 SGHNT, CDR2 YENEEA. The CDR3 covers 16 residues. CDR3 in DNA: TGTGCCAGCAGCTTAGTTTCCGGCGGGAACTACAATGAGCAGTTCTTC. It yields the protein CASSLVSGGNYNEQFF.